These 4 T cell receptor beta chains were sequenced from one sample in a study of blood T cells in healthy people across ages. Primers used in a second PCR of roughly 6 to 11 cycles were a sample-barcoded 5' primer and a J-beta primer mix. TCRdb re-derived calls from the 5' RACE reads in MiXCR, one entry per CDR3 protein. Of hundreds of thousands of distinct CDR3 sequences listed, around 28% were seen once; the top ten hold 17%. Sequencing used blood. The source of these receptors is a woman of 80 years or more in good health.

This clonotype was observed a few times. The chain uses TRBV19 and TRBJ2-1, with TRBD2 identical over 8 bases. Germline V gives CDR1 LNHDA, CDR2 SQIVND (reference sequence). Trimming took 0 bases from V and 6 from J; bases not matched to a gene: 7. The CDR3 runs 16 residues. The CDR3 loop is CASSIDVAGGANEQFF. In DNA, the CDR3 is TGTGCCAGTAGTATAGATGTGGCGGGGGGTGCCAATGAGCAGTTCTTC.

V is TRBV28 and J is TRBJ2-7, with 7 bases aligning to TRBD2. The CDR3 runs 13 residues. The V and J ends lost 6 bases and 4 bases, in that order; junction bases with no gene match: 6. Per germline, CDR1 MDHEN and CDR2 SYDVKM. The CDR3 sequence: CASRGGGHYEQYF. The CDR3 DNA reads as TGTGCCAGCAGGGGGGGGGGTCATTACGAGCAGTACTTC.

At least ten counts were recorded for this clonotype. The CDR3 region has the DNA TGTGCCAGCAGTTACTCCTCCGGGATGAAAGAGACCCAGTACTTC. As protein: CASSYSSGMKETQYF. The rearrangement joins TRBV6-6 to TRBJ2-5; weak D call: TRBD2 (5 bases). CDR3 length: 15 residues. CDR1 MNHNY and CDR2 SVGAGI come from the germline V gene (reference sequence). The ends were cut back, 0 bases at V and 3 bases at J, with 11 bases in the middle.

Many counts were recorded for this clonotype. This chain uses TRBV7-2 with TRBJ1-5; TRBD1 is a possible D gene (5 bases). Trimming removed 5 bases from V and 2 bases from J, with 13 bases in between. Germline-derived CDR1 and CDR2 are SGHTA and FQGNSA. The CDR3 contains 15 residues. As DNA, the CDR3 is TGTGCCAGCAGCGTGACAGTTGGCGGCAATCAGCCCCAGCATTTT. Translated: CASSVTVGGNQPQHF.